The source of this T cell receptor beta chain is a study of identical twins. Study observations and caveats: Zero-insertion findings could be partly confounded by invariant cells (MAIT and iNKT cells).

TCRdb independently ran MiXCR on the 5' RACE reads; one entry per CDR3 protein. The table has approximately 700,000 distinct CDR3 sequences, roughly 18% seen once. Turning to this clonotype: Its antigen is undetermined.

The CDR3 loop spans 15 amino acids. The V gene lost 5 bases and the J gene lost 0 bases, with 16 bases spanning the gap. CDR1 DFQATT and CDR2 SNEGSKA come from the germline V gene (reference sequence). This same sample was also part of a study on T cells expressing NK-cell markers. Per that paper: What remained unclear was the HCMV specificity of expanded NKG2C+ T cell clones.

This chain uses TRBV20-1 with TRBJ1-1, with D possibly being TRBD1 (5 bases). The sample was PBMCs. The receptor comes from a young woman in good health. In DNA form, the CDR3 reads TGCAGTGCTGTCCGCTGGGGGGTAATGAACACTGAAGCTTTCTTT. Protein sequence: CSAVRWGVMNTEAFF.